What follows describes a single T cell receptor beta chain. These data belong to a study of cytomegalovirus exposure and HLA in healthy donors. Overall study: Some 87 million unique TCRs from HLA-typed donors were held in an early release of data.

The CDR3 is 15 residues long. Per the germline V gene, CDR1 is MRHNA and CDR2 is SNTAGT. J lost 0 bases, V lost 3 bases, and 0 bases had no gene match. Vbeta (60) and Jbeta (13) primers were used in the PCR. Some clones are missing from TCRdb's copy, which holds only in-frame ones; the method was immunoSEQ multiplex PCR. This sample has approximately 150,000 clones, with roughly 80% found just once. The sample taken for sequencing was PBMCs. The clonotype originates from a man aged 50-59 years in good health and CMV-seropositive. V usage is TRBV6-4 and J usage is TRBJ2-1; 9 bases map to TRBD1. The CDR3 sequence: CASSETGGSYNEQFF. As DNA, the CDR3 is TGTGCCAGCAGTGAGACAGGGGGCTCCTACAATGAGCAGTTCTTC.